The source of this TCR beta chain is a study of blood T cell repertoires in COVID-19. This clone was observed a handful of times. Profiling relied on immunoSEQ multiplex PCR, and the TCRdb table lists in-frame clones only, not all of them. The repertoire includes about 230,000 clones, 81% of them detected once, and approximately 8.7% sits in the top ten. CDR3 length: 15 amino acids. From germline, CDR1 is MNHEY and CDR2 SVGAGI. Losses at the gene ends were 4 bases for V and 2 bases for J; bases not matched to a gene: 5. The sequencing input was peripheral blood. The clonotype was recovered from a woman aged 80 or over with acute or convalescent COVID-19. The gene calls are TRBV6-5 and TRBJ1-3; TRBD1 aligns across 7 bases. CDR3 DNA sequence: TGTGCCAGCAGTTTAACCGGGACAGCTGGAAACACCATATATTTT. This encodes CASSLTGTAGNTIYF.